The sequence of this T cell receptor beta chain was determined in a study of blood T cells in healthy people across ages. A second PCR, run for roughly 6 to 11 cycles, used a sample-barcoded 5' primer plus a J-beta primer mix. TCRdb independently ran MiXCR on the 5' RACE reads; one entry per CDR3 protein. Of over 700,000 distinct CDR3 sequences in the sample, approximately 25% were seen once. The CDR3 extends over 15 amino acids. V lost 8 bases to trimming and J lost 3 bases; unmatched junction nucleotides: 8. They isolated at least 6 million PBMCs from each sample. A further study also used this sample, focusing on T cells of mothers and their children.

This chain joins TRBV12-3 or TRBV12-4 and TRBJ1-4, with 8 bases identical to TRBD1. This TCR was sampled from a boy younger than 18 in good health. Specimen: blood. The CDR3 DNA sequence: TGTGCCAGCTCATCTCAGGGGGCGCCTAATGAAAAACTGTTTTTT. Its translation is CASSSQGAPNEKLFF.